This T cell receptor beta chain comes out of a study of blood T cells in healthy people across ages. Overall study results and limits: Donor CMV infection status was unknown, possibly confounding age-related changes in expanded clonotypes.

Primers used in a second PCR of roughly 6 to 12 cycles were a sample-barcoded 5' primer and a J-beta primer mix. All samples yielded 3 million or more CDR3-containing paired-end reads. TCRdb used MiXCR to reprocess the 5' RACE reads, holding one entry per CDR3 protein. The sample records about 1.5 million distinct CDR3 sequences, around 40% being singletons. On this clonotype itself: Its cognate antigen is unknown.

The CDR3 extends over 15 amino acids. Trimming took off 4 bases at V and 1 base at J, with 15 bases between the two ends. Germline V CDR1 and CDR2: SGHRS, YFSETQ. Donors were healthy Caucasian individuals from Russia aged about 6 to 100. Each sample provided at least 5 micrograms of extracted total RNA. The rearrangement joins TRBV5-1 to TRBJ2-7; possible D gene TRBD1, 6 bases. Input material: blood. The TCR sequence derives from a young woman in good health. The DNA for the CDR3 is TGCGCCAGCAGCCTACCTCGGACAGAATCCTACGAGCAGTACTTC. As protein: CASSLPRTESYEQYF.